This T cell receptor beta chain emerged from a study of response to subunit inactivated influenza vaccine. TCRdb ran MiXCR on the RT-PCR reads and lists one entry per CDR3 protein. The table has about 180,000 distinct CDR3 sequences, approximately 8.7% seen once. CDR1 and CDR2 from the germline V gene are LNHDA and SQIVND (reference sequence). This CDR3 contains 13 residues. Trimming stripped 5 bases from V and 5 bases from J, with 9 bases between. This clonotype was picked up many times. Sequenced material: non-naive T cells sorted from PBMCs, taken on the day of vaccination. The genes are TRBV19 and TRBJ1-4; D not resolved. This TCR was recovered from a man aged 50 to 60 who received an inactivated influenza vaccine. CDR3 amino acids: CASSWTGNEKLFF. The CDR3 coding sequence is TGTGCCAGTAGTTGGACGGGAAATGAAAAACTGTTTTTT.